Presented here are 19 T cell receptor beta chains from one specimen sequenced in a study of blood T cell repertoires in COVID-19. Sequencing used immunoSEQ multiplex PCR; TCRdb keeps in-frame clones, though not all of them. The table shows 34,000 or so clones, with more than 75% occurring only once. The sample comprised peripheral blood. The receptors derive from a man older than 75 with acute or convalescent COVID-19.

The chain has TRBV15 and TRBJ1-4, with 7 bases matching TRBD1. Trimming took 0 bases from V and 11 from J; bases not matched to a gene: 6. This CDR3 is 14 amino acids long. Germline V CDR1 and CDR2: LNHNV, YYDKDF (reference sequence). The CDR3 loop reads CATSRETTGDKLFF. DNA of the CDR3: TGTGCCACCAGCAGAGAGACTACAGGGGACAAACTGTTTTTT.

V is TRBV7-9 and J is TRBJ2-7; 7 bases agree with TRBD1. The CDR3 has 15 residues. Germline V gene data show CDR1 as SEHNR and CDR2 as FQNEAQ (reference sequence). V dropped 5 bases and J dropped 5; count of bases not matched to a gene: 12. The CDR3 spells CASSNPQGPWDEQYF. The CDR3 coding sequence is TGTGCCAGCAGCAACCCACAGGGGCCTTGGGACGAGCAGTACTTC.

The chain joins TRBV18 to TRBJ2-1; 8 bases agree with TRBD2. Germline V lookup: CDR1 KGHSH, CDR2 LQKENI. With 3 bases clipped from V and 1 base from J, the junction kept 5 bases outside the gene matches. CDR3 length: 16 amino acids. The chain's CDR3 is CASSPYGGGSYNEQFF. CDR3 in DNA: TGTGCCAGCTCACCTTACGGCGGGGGGTCCTACAATGAGCAGTTCTTC.

The chain couples TRBV5-5 to TRBJ2-1; possible D gene TRBD2, 5 bases. Trimming left V 6 bases short and J 0 bases short, with 13 bases between. Germline V gene sequence: CDR1 SGHKS, CDR2 YYEKEE (reference sequence). This CDR3 spans 15 amino acids. CDR3 bases: TGTGCCAGCACCTTAGACGGGGACTCCTACAATGAGCAGTTCTTC. Residues: CASTLDGDSYNEQFF.

The rearrangement links TRBV7-2 to TRBJ1-6; D perhaps matches TRBD1 (5 bases). Between the trimmed V and J ends, which lost 6 bases and 7 bases, there was a span of 10 bases. This CDR3 has 13 residues. Germline V gene lookup returns CDR1 SGHTA and CDR2 FQGNSA. CDR3 sequence: CASSATGNSPLHF. CDR3 DNA: TGTGCCAGCAGTGCTACAGGAAATTCACCCCTCCACTTT.

This clone was seen just once. V is TRBV5-1 and J is TRBJ2-1; 7 positions agree with TRBD1. V lost 0 bases and J lost 6; bases outside the gene matches: 12. The germline CDR1 and CDR2 sequences are SGHRS and YFSETQ. The CDR3 loop spans 17 amino acids. The CDR3 DNA reads TGCGCCAGCAGCTTGGCCTTCGACTCAGGGGGTGCCAATGAGCAGTTCTTC. Protein: CASSLAFDSGGANEQFF.

The chain couples TRBV5-6 to TRBJ1-5; D is perhaps TRBD1 (5 bases). The germline CDR1 and CDR2 sequences are SGHDT and YYEEEE. This CDR3 is built from 14 residues. Trimming took off 4 bases at V and 8 bases at J, with 16 bases between the two ends. This chain's CDR3 is CASSITGVQEPQHF. CDR3 nucleotide sequence: TGTGCCAGCAGCATAACGGGGGTCCAGGAGCCCCAGCATTTT.

This clone came up a few times. The chain employs TRBV10-3 and TRBJ2-1, with 10 bases identical to TRBD2. CDR1 and CDR2 (germline): ENHRY, SYGVKD. J was trimmed by 10 bases and V by 0 bases; bases with no gene match: 12. This CDR3 is 17 amino acids long. Here the CDR3 reads CAISESSSGRAYLEQFF. The CDR3 nucleotides read TGTGCCATCAGTGAGTCGTCAAGCGGGAGGGCCTATCTCGAGCAGTTCTTC.

The CDR3 protein is CASSQDRDDNEQFF. In DNA, the CDR3 is TGCGCCAGCAGTCAGGACAGGGACGACAATGAGCAGTTCTTC. The chain couples TRBV23-1 to TRBJ2-1, with TRBD1 matching over 8 bases. TRBV23-1 is given ORF status, its function remaining uncertain. This CDR3 contains 14 residues. V lost 3 bases, J lost 5 bases, and 3 bases stayed unmatched.

V is TRBV28 and J is TRBJ1-4; D is unclear. Per germline, CDR1 MDHEN and CDR2 SYDVKM. V was pared by 3 bases and J by 3 bases, with 14 bases between. There are 16 residues in the CDR3. CDR3: CASSFKGGLANEKLFF. The CDR3 region has the DNA TGTGCCAGCAGTTTTAAGGGAGGGTTGGCTAATGAAAAACTGTTTTTT.

V usage is TRBV4-1 and J usage is TRBJ1-2, with D perhaps TRBD1 (5 bases). CDR1 MGHRA and CDR2 YSYEKL come from the germline V gene. The CDR3 covers 15 residues. Trimming took 1 base from V and 3 from J, leaving 12 bases between them. Here the CDR3 reads CASSQVVPRDYGYTF. The CDR3 coding sequence is TGCGCCAGCAGCCAAGTGGTTCCCAGGGACTATGGCTACACCTTC.

The J gene is TRBJ2-7, the V gene TRBV5-6; TRBD1 agrees at 8 bases. The germline CDR1 and CDR2 sequences are SGHDT and YYEEEE. J lost 2 bases, V lost 6 bases, and 7 bases had no gene match. The CDR3 covers 14 residues. CDR3 coding DNA: TGTGCCAGCAACAGAGGACAGGGACCCTACGAGCAGTACTTC. Amino acid sequence: CASNRGQGPYEQYF.

The V and J genes are TRBV5-1 and TRBJ2-1, with 11 bases aligning to TRBD2. With 4 bases clipped from V and 3 bases from J, the junction kept 3 bases outside the gene matches. The germline CDR1 and CDR2 sequences are SGHRS and YFSETQ. The CDR3 consists of 15 residues. In DNA form, the CDR3 reads TGCGCCAGCAGCGCTACTAGCGGGGGCTACAATGAGCAGTTCTTC. As protein: CASSATSGGYNEQFF.

The chain couples TRBV19 to TRBJ2-1, with D unresolved. Germline CDR1 and CDR2: LNHDA and SQIVND (reference sequence). V was trimmed by 2 bases and J by 9 bases, leaving 11 bases between them. This CDR3 contains 13 residues. In DNA form, the CDR3 reads TGTGCCAGTAGTATAAGGTGGGCCGCTGAGCAGTTCTTC. Its protein product is CASSIRWAAEQFF.

The chain carries TRBV6-6 and TRBJ1-2, with D unclear. The CDR3 sequence is 14 residues long. Trimming took 4 bases from V and 4 from J, leaving 13 bases between them. Germline assignment: CDR1 MNHNY and CDR2 SVGAGI (reference sequence). The CDR3 here is CASSSSTLSYGYTF. CDR3 DNA: TGTGCCAGCAGTTCGTCGACATTGTCCTATGGCTACACCTTC.

V usage is TRBV18 and J usage is TRBJ2-2; 9 bases map to TRBD1. This CDR3 comprises 16 residues. V shed 5 bases and J 6 bases; nucleotides not matched to a gene: 10. Germline lookup yields CDR1 KGHSH and CDR2 LQKENI. In nucleotides, the CDR3 is TGTGCCAGCTCATTACGCCGGGACAGGGTGCCCGGGGAGCTGTTTTTT. Translating gives CASSLRRDRVPGELFF. Full variable domain (missing parts from reference TRBV18 and TRBJ2-2): NAGVMQNPRHLVRRRGQEARLRCSPMKGHSHVYWYRQLPEEGLKFMVYLQKENIIDESGMPKERFSAEFPKEGPSILRIQQVVRGDSAAYFCASSLRRDRVPGELFFGEGSRLTVL.

The V call is TRBV3-1 (or the pseudogene TRBV3-2), the J call TRBJ2-7, with D unresolved. Looked up from germline, CDR1 is LGHDT and CDR2 is YNNKEL (reference sequence). CDR3 size: 12 residues. Trimming removed 5 bases at V and 3 bases at J, with 8 bases between. The CDR3 nucleotides are TGTGCCAGCAGCTCCCAGGTCTACGAGCAGTACTTC. It specifies CASSSQVYEQYF.

The CDR3: CASRPEGRGRDEQFF. The CDR3 DNA is TGTGCCAGCAGACCAGAGGGCAGGGGGCGGGATGAGCAGTTCTTC. The chain combines TRBV7-2 with TRBJ2-1; 8 nucleotides align to TRBD1. This CDR3 spans 15 amino acids. V gave up 6 bases and J gave up 8 bases; unmatched junction bases: 12. Germline CDR1 is SGHTA and CDR2 is FQGNSA.

The rearrangement links TRBV4-3 to TRBJ1-5, with D tentatively TRBD1 (6 bases). Trimming removed 5 bases at V and 7 bases at J, with 12 bases between. This CDR3 contains 13 residues. Germline loops: CDR1 LGHNA, CDR2 YSLEER. CDR3 coding DNA: TGCGCCAGCAGCGTATACAGGGACCAGCCCCAGCATTTT. This translates into CASSVYRDQPQHF.